A selection of T cell receptor beta chains follows, all from one sample in a study of identifying expanded T cells in peripheral blood. Here immunoSEQ multiplex PCR was the method, and the copy in TCRdb shows in-frame clones only, minus some. This table has about 120,000 clones, over 65% appearing once. Sequencing was carried out using blood. Source of these receptors: a person between 18 and 75 years old in good health. Both conserved end residues are part of each CDR3.

V	J	CDR3
TRBV9	TRBJ2-3	CASSGGGSTDTQYF
TRBV5-6	TRBJ1-1	CASSLAGGNTEAFF
TRBV5-6	TRBJ1-1	CASSNPDNRNTEAFF
TRBV19	TRBJ1-1	CASILRQGFTEAFF
TRBV6-1	TRBJ1-6	CASSVYNSPLHF
TRBV6-1	TRBJ1-2	CASSDRSANYGYTF
TRBV5-5	TRBJ1-5	CASSLGTGAYSNQPQHF
TRBV19	TRBJ1-2	CASTLHPSGGLGYGYTF
TRBV2	TRBJ1-3	CASSERRDLIYTIYF
TRBV7-2	TRBJ2-7	CASSRGTASYEQYF
TRBV29-1	TRBJ1-1	CSVVGVRGASGTEAFF
TRBV5-6	TRBJ1-3	CASSWRTSGNTIYF
TRBV4-1	TRBJ1-1	CASSQAVDRNTEAFF
TRBV6-5	TRBJ2-7	CASSYSVIAAYEQYF
TRBV7-6	TRBJ1-3	CASSLGPRNTIYF
TRBV29-1	TRBJ1-2	CSATEIGHRGYTF
TRBV27	TRBJ2-5	CASSSDRVISQRRETQYF
TRBV16	TRBJ1-3	CASSQFGDRNTIYF
TRBV2	TRBJ1-6	CATEQGYNSPLHF
TRBV30	TRBJ1-5	CAWSTGTSNQPQHF
TRBV19	TRBJ2-4	CASPPRGNKNIQYF
TRBV5-5	TRBJ2-5	CASSLRTLQETQYF
TRBV29-1	TRBJ1-4	CSVAGATNEKLFF
TRBV2	TRBJ2-2	CASRGTGATGELFF
TRBV19	TRBJ1-2	CASVPGTADLYGYTF
TRBV7-8	TRBJ2-3	CASSLGPEDTQYF
TRBV5-4	TRBJ1-1	CASGRGLNTEAFF
TRBV2	TRBJ1-6	CASSWDSLNNSPLHF
TRBV7-9	TRBJ2-7	CASSSTSASYEQYF
TRBV7-9	TRBJ2-7	CASSLNYEQYF
TRBV5-6	TRBJ2-5	CASSLRGRGLKETQYF
TRBV11-2	TRBJ2-3	CASSLAFAAASTDTQYF
TRBV10-3	TRBJ1-4	CAISEWGTGEREKLFF
TRBV18	TRBJ1-6	CASSRSTTDNSPLHF
TRBV14	TRBJ1-2	CASSQGGFYDRGYTF
TRBV5-1	TRBJ2-5	CASSLGRLLQETQYF
TRBV5-4	TRBJ1-1	CASSLGGEGGTEAFF
TRBV7-3	TRBJ1-2	CASSNPGQGTHTF
TRBV7-2	TRBJ1-2	CASSSGTRGYGYTF
TRBV7-9	TRBJ2-4	CASSLRQRNIQYF
TRBV7-2	TRBJ1-2	CASSARRDGGYTF
TRBV30	TRBJ1-5	CAWSVNKLRAWQSNQPQHF
TRBV6-1	TRBJ2-5	CASSVWDGETQYF
TRBV11-3	TRBJ1-1	CASSRGMNTEAFF
TRBV5-1	TRBJ2-7	CASSLTSDRVEQYF
TRBV19	TRBJ1-5	CASSDILNQPQHF